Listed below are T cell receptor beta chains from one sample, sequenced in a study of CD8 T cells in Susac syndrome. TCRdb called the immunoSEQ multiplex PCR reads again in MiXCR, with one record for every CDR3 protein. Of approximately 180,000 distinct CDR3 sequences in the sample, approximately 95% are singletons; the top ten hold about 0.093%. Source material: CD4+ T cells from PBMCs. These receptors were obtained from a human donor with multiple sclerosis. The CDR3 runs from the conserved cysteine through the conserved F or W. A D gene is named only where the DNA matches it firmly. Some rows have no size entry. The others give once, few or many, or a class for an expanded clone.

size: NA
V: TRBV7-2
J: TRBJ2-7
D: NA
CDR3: CASSLVGEQYF
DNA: TGTGCCAGCAGTTTAGTGGGCGAGCAGTACTTC

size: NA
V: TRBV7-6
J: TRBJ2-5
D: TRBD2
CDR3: CASSLLASGVLQETQYF
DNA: TGTGCCAGCAGCTTATTGGCTAGCGGGGTCCTCCAAGAGACCCAGTACTTC

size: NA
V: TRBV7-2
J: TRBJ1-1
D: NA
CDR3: CASSQNTEAFF
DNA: TGTGCCAGCAGCCAGAACACTGAAGCTTTCTTT

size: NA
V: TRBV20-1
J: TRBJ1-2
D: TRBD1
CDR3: CSARPDRDYGYTF
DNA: TGCAGTGCTAGGCCCGACAGGGACTATGGCTACACCTTC

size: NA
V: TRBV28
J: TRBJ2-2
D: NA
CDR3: CASNRRTGELFF
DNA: TGTGCCAGCAACAGGCGAACCGGGGAGCTGTTTTTT

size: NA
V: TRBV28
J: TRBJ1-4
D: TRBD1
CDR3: CASTTQGVREEKLFF
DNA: TGTGCCAGCACCACTCAGGGGGTAAGAGAAGAAAAACTGTTTTTT

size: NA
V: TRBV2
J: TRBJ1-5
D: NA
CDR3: CASSERYSNQPQHF
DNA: TGTGCCAGCAGTGAACGCTATAGCAATCAGCCCCAGCATTTT

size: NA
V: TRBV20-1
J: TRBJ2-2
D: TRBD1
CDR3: CSARDRRTGNTGELFF
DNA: TGCAGTGCTAGAGATCGTAGGACAGGAAACACCGGGGAGCTGTTTTTT

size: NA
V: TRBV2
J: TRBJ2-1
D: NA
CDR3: CASGTDPYNEQFF
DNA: TGTGCCAGCGGGACGGACCCCTACAATGAGCAGTTCTTC

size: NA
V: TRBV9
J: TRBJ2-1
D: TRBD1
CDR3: CASSASTGGHEQFF
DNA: TGTGCCAGCAGCGCTTCGACAGGGGGCCATGAGCAGTTCTTC

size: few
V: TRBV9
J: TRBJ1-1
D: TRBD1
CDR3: CASSRDSTEAFF
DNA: TGTGCCAGCAGCCGGGACAGCACTGAAGCTTTCTTT

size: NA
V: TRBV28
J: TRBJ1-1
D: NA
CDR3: CASSLAPEAFF
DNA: TGTGCCAGCAGTCTGGCCCCTGAAGCTTTCTTT

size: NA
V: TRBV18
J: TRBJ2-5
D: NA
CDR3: CASSPLGTYQETQYF
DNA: TGTGCCAGCTCACCACTTGGGACCTACCAAGAGACCCAGTACTTC

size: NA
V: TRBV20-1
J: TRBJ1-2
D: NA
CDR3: CSARDHSGSNYGYTF
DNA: TGCAGTGCTAGAGATCACTCGGGTTCGAACTATGGCTACACCTTC

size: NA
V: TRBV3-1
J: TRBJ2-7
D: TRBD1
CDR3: CASSQVGQGIYEQYF
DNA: TGTGCCAGCAGCCAAGTGGGACAGGGGATCTACGAGCAGTACTTC

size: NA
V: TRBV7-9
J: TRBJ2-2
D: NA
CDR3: CASSPSWVFGELFF
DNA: TGTGCCAGCAGCCCCTCATGGGTGTTTGGGGAGCTGTTTTTT

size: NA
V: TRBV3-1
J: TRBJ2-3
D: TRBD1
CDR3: CASSLRGTGGLDTQYF
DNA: TGTGCCAGCAGCCTAAGAGGGACAGGGGGTTTGGATACGCAGTATTTT

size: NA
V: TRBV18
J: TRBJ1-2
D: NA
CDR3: CASSDRRGGQDFSTF
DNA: TGTGCCAGCTCAGATCGAAGGGGAGGGCAAGACTTCTCCACCTTC

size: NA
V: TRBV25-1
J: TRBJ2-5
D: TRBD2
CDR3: CASTPAGGTETQYF
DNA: TGTGCCAGCACCCCCGCGGGGGGGACGGAGACCCAGTACTTC

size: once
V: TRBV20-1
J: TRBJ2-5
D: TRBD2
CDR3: CSARRGLDEETQYF
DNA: TGCAGTGCTAGAAGGGGACTAGACGAAGAGACCCAGTACTTC

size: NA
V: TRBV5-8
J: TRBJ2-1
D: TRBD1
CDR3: CASSGWGQGMDEQFF
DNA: TGTGCCAGCAGCGGGTGGGGACAGGGTATGGATGAGCAGTTCTTC

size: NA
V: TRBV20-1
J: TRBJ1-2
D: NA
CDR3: CSAPPQGNYGYTF
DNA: TGCAGTGCCCCTCCCCAGGGTAACTATGGCTACACCTTC

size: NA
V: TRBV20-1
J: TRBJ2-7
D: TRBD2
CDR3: CSASPSGFTYEQYF
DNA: TGCAGTGCTAGCCCTAGCGGATTTACCTACGAGCAGTACTTC

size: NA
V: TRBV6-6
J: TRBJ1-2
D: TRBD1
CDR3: CASSYQGAYGYTF
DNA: TGTGCCAGCAGTTACCAGGGGGCCTATGGCTACACCTTC

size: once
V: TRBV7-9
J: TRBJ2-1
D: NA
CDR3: CASSLEASSSAGFF
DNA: TGTGCCAGCAGCTTAGAGGCCTCCTCTAGCGCCGGTTTCTTC

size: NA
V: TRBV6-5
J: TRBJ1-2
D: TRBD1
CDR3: CASSGGTAYGYTF
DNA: TGTGCCAGCAGTGGGGGGACAGCCTATGGCTACACCTTC

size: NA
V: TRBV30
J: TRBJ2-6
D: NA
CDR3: CAWSGPGANVLTF
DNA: TGTGCCTGGAGTGGACCTGGGGCCAACGTCCTGACTTTC

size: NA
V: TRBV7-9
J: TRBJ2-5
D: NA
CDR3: CASSFLREETQYF
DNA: TGTGCCAGCAGCTTCCTTAGGGAAGAGACCCAGTACTTC

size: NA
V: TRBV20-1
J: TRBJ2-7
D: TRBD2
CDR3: CSATSPAGGVAEQYF
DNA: TGCAGTGCTACTTCACCCGCGGGGGGGGTAGCCGAGCAGTACTTC

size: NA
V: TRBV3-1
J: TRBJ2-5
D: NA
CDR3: CASSQLPGLPQETQYF
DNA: TGTGCCAGCAGCCAATTACCGGGACTGCCACAAGAGACCCAGTACTTC

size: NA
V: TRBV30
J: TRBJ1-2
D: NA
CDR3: CAWRWTDYGYTF
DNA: TGTGCCTGGAGATGGACAGACTATGGCTACACCTTC

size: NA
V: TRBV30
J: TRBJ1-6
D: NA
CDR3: CAWTRSSTLHF
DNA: TGTGCCTGGACGAGGTCTTCGACCCTCCACTTT

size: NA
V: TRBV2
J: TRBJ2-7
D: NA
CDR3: CASSARDTSYEQYF
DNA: TGTGCCAGCAGCGCCCGGGACACCTCCTACGAGCAGTACTTC

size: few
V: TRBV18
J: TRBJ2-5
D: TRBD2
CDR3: CASSRLAGGQETQYF
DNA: TGTGCCAGCTCACGTCTCGCGGGGGGCCAAGAGACCCAGTACTTC

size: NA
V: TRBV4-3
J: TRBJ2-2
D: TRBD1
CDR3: CASSRYIGGAENGELFF
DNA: TGCGCCAGCAGCCGATACATAGGGGGCGCGGAGAACGGGGAGCTGTTTTTT

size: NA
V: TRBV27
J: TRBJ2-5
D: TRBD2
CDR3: CASSLGLAGAVETQYF
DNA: TGTGCCAGCAGTTTGGGACTAGCGGGGGCCGTCGAGACCCAGTACTTC

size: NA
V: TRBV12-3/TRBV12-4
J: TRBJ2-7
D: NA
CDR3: CASSLRLPPYEQYF
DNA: TGTGCCAGCAGTTTAAGGTTACCTCCCTACGAGCAGTACTTC

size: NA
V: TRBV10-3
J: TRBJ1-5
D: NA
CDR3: CAIREESNQPQHF
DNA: TGTGCCATCAGGGAAGAAAGCAATCAGCCCCAGCATTTT

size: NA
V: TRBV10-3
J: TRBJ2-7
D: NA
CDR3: CAISESGYEQYF
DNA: TGTGCCATCAGTGAGTCTGGCTACGAGCAGTACTTC

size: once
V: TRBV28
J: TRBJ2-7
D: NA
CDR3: CASSLGGLVYEQYF
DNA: TGTGCCAGCAGTTTAGGGGGGCTTGTCTACGAGCAGTACTTC

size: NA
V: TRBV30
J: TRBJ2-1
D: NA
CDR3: CAWSVLRGGEQFF
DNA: TGTGCCTGGAGTGTATTACGGGGCGGAGAGCAGTTCTTC

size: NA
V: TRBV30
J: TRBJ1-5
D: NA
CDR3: CAWSVMRVANQPQHF
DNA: TGTGCCTGGAGTGTCATGAGGGTCGCCAATCAGCCCCAGCATTTT

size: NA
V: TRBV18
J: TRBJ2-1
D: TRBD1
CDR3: CASSPPSITGGTNEQFF
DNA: TGTGCCAGCTCACCACCGTCGATAACAGGGGGAACAAATGAGCAGTTCTTC

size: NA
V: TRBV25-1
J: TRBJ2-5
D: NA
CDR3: CASSYPRGWQETQYF
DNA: TGTGCCAGCAGTTATCCCCGGGGGTGGCAAGAGACCCAGTACTTC

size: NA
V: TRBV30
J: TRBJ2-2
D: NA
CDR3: CAWSGAGELFF
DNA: TGTGCCTGGAGTGGGGCCGGGGAGCTGTTTTTT

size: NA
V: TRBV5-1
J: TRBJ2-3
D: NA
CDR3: CASNGQLTDTQYF
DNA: TGCGCCAGCAACGGACAGCTCACAGATACGCAGTATTTT

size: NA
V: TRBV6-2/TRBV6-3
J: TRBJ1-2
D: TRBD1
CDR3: CASSYSTGKEYGYTF
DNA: TGTGCCAGCAGTTACTCGACAGGGAAAGAGTATGGCTACACCTTC

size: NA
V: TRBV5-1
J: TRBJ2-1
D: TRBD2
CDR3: CASSSRTSGTRSYNEQFF
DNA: TGCGCCAGCAGCTCCCGGACTAGCGGGACCCGCTCCTACAATGAGCAGTTCTTC

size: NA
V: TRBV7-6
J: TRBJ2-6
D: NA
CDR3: CASSPTDSSGANVLTF
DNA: TGTGCCAGCAGCCCGACAGATAGCTCTGGGGCCAACGTCCTGACTTTC

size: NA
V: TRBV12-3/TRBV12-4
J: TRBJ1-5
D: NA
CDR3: CASSLGQPWGQPQHF
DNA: TGTGCCAGCAGTTTAGGACAGCCTTGGGGTCAGCCCCAGCATTTT

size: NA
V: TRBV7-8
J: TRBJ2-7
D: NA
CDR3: CASSSQGGGQYF
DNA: TGTGCCAGCAGCTCACAGGGCGGAGGGCAGTACTTC

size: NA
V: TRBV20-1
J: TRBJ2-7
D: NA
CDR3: CSARDPVYEQYF
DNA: TGCAGTGCTAGAGATCCAGTATACGAGCAGTACTTC

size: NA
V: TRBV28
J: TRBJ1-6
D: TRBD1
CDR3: CASSQGGSPLHF
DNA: TGTGCCAGCAGCCAGGGGGGATCACCCCTCCACTTT

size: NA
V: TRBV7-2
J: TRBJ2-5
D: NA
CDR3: CASSLALARGETQYF
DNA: TGTGCCAGCAGCTTAGCGCTGGCTAGGGGGGAGACCCAGTACTTC

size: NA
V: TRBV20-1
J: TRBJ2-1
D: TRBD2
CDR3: CSARVTSGGPSSYNEQFF
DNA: TGCAGTGCTAGAGTGACTAGCGGGGGGCCTAGCTCCTACAATGAGCAGTTCTTC

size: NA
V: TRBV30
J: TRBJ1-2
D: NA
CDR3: CAWSAGVGNGYTF
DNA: TGTGCCTGGAGTGCAGGGGTTGGGAATGGCTACACCTTC

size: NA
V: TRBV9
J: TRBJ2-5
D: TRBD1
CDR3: CASSVEGGRETQYF
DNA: TGTGCCAGCAGCGTAGAAGGGGGCCGAGAGACCCAGTACTTC

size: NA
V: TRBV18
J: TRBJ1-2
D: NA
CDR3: CASSRLQGNGYTF
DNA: TGTGCCAGCTCACGCTTGCAGGGTAATGGCTACACCTTC

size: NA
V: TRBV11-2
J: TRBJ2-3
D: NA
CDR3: CASSFGSGGDTQYF
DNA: NA